Listed below are T cell receptor beta chains from one sample, sequenced in a study of blood T cell repertoires in COVID-19. Method: immunoSEQ multiplex PCR; TCRdb's copy keeps in-frame clones and lacks some. The sample holds over 150,000 clones, about 90% seen once. Sequencing was done on a sample of peripheral blood. These receptors were taken from a man between 50 and 59 years old with acute or convalescent COVID-19. The CDR3 runs from the conserved cysteine through the conserved F or W. A D gene is named only where the DNA matches it firmly. A row's size may be missing; if present it is once, few, many or a size class.

clone size	V gene	D gene	J gene	CDR3 length	CDR3 DNA	CDR3 protein
-	TRBV6-1	TRBD1	TRBJ2-3	14	TGTGCCAGCAGTGACAGGGGGCGCCCCGATACGCAGTATTTT	CASSDRGRPDTQYF
-	TRBV11-1	-	TRBJ2-3	16	TGTGCCAGCAGCTTTAGGGCAGGGGGGCCCGGAGATACGCAGTATTTT	CASSFRAGGPGDTQYF
-	TRBV4-3	-	TRBJ1-5	15	TGCGCCAGCAGCCAAGTCTTAGGGGATTACCAGCCCCAGCATTTT	CASSQVLGDYQPQHF
-	TRBV7-6	TRBD2	TRBJ2-1	15	TGTGCCAGCAGCTTAGCCCCCGGGGCGGGGGATGAGCAGTTCTTC	CASSLAPGAGDEQFF
-	TRBV7-4	TRBD2	TRBJ2-6	21	TGTGCCAGCAGCTTCCCCGGCAAACTAGCGCTTACTTGCTCTGGGGCCAACGTCCTGACTTTC	CASSFPGKLALTCSGANVLTF
-	TRBV7-9	-	TRBJ2-1	14	TGTGCCATCCCCGGGGGTTCCTCCTACAATGAGCAGTTCTTC	CAIPGGSSYNEQFF
once	TRBV30	-	TRBJ1-1	13	TGTGCCTGGAGCAGGTGGCAGAACACTGAAGCTTTCTTT	CAWSRWQNTEAFF
-	TRBV7-6	TRBD1	TRBJ2-7	15	TGTGCCAGCAGCTTAGCCGGGACAGGGGGCCAGGAGCAGTACTTC	CASSLAGTGGQEQYF
once	TRBV6-2/TRBV6-3	TRBD1	TRBJ1-3	19	TGTGCCAGCAGTTACTCTTCCGGCGCGGGACAGGGAGCTGGAAACACCATATATTTT	CASSYSSGAGQGAGNTIYF
-	TRBV5-5	-	TRBJ1-2	14	TGCGCCAGCAGCTTGGGCGGATCCGATAATGGCTACACCTTC	CASSLGGSDNGYTF
-	TRBV7-6	TRBD1	TRBJ2-1	15	TGTGCCAGCAGCCAAGACGGGACAGAGCTTAATGAGCAGTTCTTC	CASSQDGTELNEQFF
-	TRBV19	TRBD1	TRBJ1-6	15	TGTGCCAGTAGCCTTCTACAGGGGTTTAATTCACCCCTCCACTTT	CASSLLQGFNSPLHF
few	TRBV30	-	TRBJ1-1	12	TGTGCCACCTACGGGGGGGAATTGGTAGCTTTCTTT	CATYGGELVAFF
-	TRBV2	TRBD1	TRBJ1-5	16	TGTGCCAGCAGTGATTCGGGACAGGGGAGCAATCAGCCCCAGCATTTT	CASSDSGQGSNQPQHF
-	TRBV7-2	-	TRBJ1-1	15	TGTGCCAGCAGCTTAGGGGGACACCGAGGTACTGAAGCTTTCTTT	CASSLGGHRGTEAFF
-	TRBV11-2	TRBD2	TRBJ2-7	14	TGTGCCAGCAGCTTCGGCGGGAGGGCAAACGAGCAGTACTTC	CASSFGGRANEQYF
-	TRBV18	TRBD2	TRBJ2-2	19	TGTGCCAGCTCACCACCGTTACCGGCGGGAGGTGGTCGGACCGGGGAGCTGTTTTTT	CASSPPLPAGGGRTGELFF
once	TRBV10-3	-	TRBJ2-7	15	TGTGCCATCAGTGAAGGGGGTAGAGCCTCCTACGAGCAGTACTTC	CAISEGGRASYEQYF
-	TRBV30	-	TRBJ1-5	15	TGTGCCTGGAGTGAGGGGCAGGCCCTTAATCAGCCCCAGCATTTT	CAWSEGQALNQPQHF
-	TRBV27	-	TRBJ1-5	15	TGTGCCAGCAGTTTGTCGCGGGGTCCCAATCAGCCCCAGCATTTT	CASSLSRGPNQPQHF
-	TRBV7-3	TRBD1	TRBJ1-1	14	TGTGCCAGCAGCTTAAATACAGGGGACACTGAAGCTTTCTTT	CASSLNTGDTEAFF
-	TRBV5-4	TRBD2	TRBJ2-3	16	TGTGCCAGCAGCTTGTCGGGACTAGCGGGCACAGATACGCAGTATTTT	CASSLSGLAGTDTQYF
-	TRBV19	-	TRBJ1-2	12	TGTGCCAGTAGTATACAGGACTATGGCTACACCTTC	CASSIQDYGYTF
-	TRBV3-1/TRBV3-2	-	TRBJ1-6	16	TGTGCCAGCAGCCCGACCGGGTTTGCCTATAATTCACCCCTCCACTTT	CASSPTGFAYNSPLHF
few	TRBV7-2	TRBD1	TRBJ2-3	15	TGTGCCAGCAGCTGGAGGACAGGGGGCACAGATACGCAGTATTTT	CASSWRTGGTDTQYF
-	TRBV19	-	TRBJ1-3	15	TGTGCCAGTAGTAAAGGCGGACAGCTAGGAAACACCATATATTTT	CASSKGGQLGNTIYF
-	TRBV9	TRBD1	TRBJ2-3	15	TGTGCCAGCAGCGTAGTAGGACAGGACACAGATACGCAGTATTTT	CASSVVGQDTDTQYF
-	TRBV28	-	TRBJ2-1	14	TGTGCCAGCAGTTCGCGGGACCGGGTGGGGAATCAGTTCTTC	CASSSRDRVGNQFF
-	TRBV10-3	-	TRBJ2-7	16	TGTGCCATCAGTGCGGGAAGGCGAGGAGGGGCCTACGAGCAGTACTTC	CAISAGRRGGAYEQYF
once	TRBV2	TRBD1	TRBJ1-2	12	TGTGCCAGCGGACGGGACAGGGGGGGCTACACCTTC	CASGRDRGGYTF
-	TRBV10-3	-	TRBJ2-1	15	TGTGCCATCAGTGCAGGAGGGAGCTCCTACAATGAGCAGTTCTTC	CAISAGGSSYNEQFF
-	TRBV7-2	-	TRBJ2-1	14	TGTGCCAGCAGCGCCGGTGGAGCTTACAATGAGCAGTTCTTC	CASSAGGAYNEQFF
-	TRBV5-6	TRBD1	TRBJ1-2	15	TGTGCCAGCAGCTTGGTTACCGGGACAGAATTAGGCTACACCTTC	CASSLVTGTELGYTF
-	TRBV24-1	-	TRBJ2-7	16	TGTGCCACCAGTGCCTTTACAGGGAAGGGCTCCTACGAGCAGTACTTC	CATSAFTGKGSYEQYF
-	TRBV11-3	TRBD2	TRBJ2-3	12	TGTGCCAGCAGCTGGGAGGGAGATACGCAGTATTTT	CASSWEGDTQYF
-	TRBV4-1	TRBD2	TRBJ2-2	15	TGCGCCAGCAGGCTAGCGGGCCGGAACACCGGGGAGCTGTTTTTT	CASRLAGRNTGELFF
-	TRBV6-2/TRBV6-3	-	TRBJ1-1	13	TGTGCCAGCAACCCCCAGGGGTCCGCTGAAGCTTTCTTT	CASNPQGSAEAFF
-	TRBV7-8	TRBD1	TRBJ2-4	16	TGTGCCAGCAGCCCCCGGACAGGACTAGCCAAAAACATTCAGTACTTC	CASSPRTGLAKNIQYF
once	TRBV7-9	-	TRBJ1-3	12	TGTGCCAGCAGCTTACATGGAAACACCATATATTTT	CASSLHGNTIYF
-	TRBV3-1/TRBV3-2	-	TRBJ2-3	15	TGTGCCAGCAGCCAAAATAGCATCTCCACAGATACGCAGTATTTT	CASSQNSISTDTQYF
-	TRBV19	-	TRBJ1-1	15	TGTGCCAGTAGTATTTCTGGAAGCGGGGACACTGAAGCTTTCTTT	CASSISGSGDTEAFF
-	TRBV7-6	TRBD1	TRBJ2-1	18	TGTGCCAGCAGCCCCATGAGGATGACAGGGAACTCCTACAATGAGCAGTTCTTC	CASSPMRMTGNSYNEQFF
-	TRBV7-7	TRBD2	TRBJ2-2	15	TGTGCCAGCAGCTTAGCTAGCGGGGACACCGGGGAGCTGTTTTTT	CASSLASGDTGELFF
-	TRBV27	-	TRBJ1-1	14	TGTGCCAGCAGTTTAAATCAGGGTGGCACTGAAGCTTTCTTT	CASSLNQGGTEAFF
-	TRBV18	-	TRBJ1-5	14	TGTGCCAGCTCACCGGCAGGGTCTTATCAGCCCCAGCATTTT	CASSPAGSYQPQHF
-	TRBV11-2	-	TRBJ1-1	15	TGTGCCAGCAGCTTAGGTGCAGGGCCTAGCACTGAAGCTTTCTTT	CASSLGAGPSTEAFF
-	TRBV7-2	-	TRBJ2-1	17	TGTGCCAGCAGCTTAGGTCCCTCGGGAGCCGGGTACAATGAGCAGTTCTTC	CASSLGPSGAGYNEQFF
-	TRBV19	TRBD1	TRBJ2-2	16	TGTGCCAGTAGTACTGGGAGACAGGGTGGCACCGGGGAGCTGTTTTTT	CASSTGRQGGTGELFF
-	TRBV28	-	TRBJ1-3	16	TGTGCCAGCAATTCTCCCGGGGATCGGTCAGGAAACACCATATATTTT	CASNSPGDRSGNTIYF
-	TRBV28	TRBD2	TRBJ2-1	15	TGTGCCAGCAGTTCGCTGGGACTAGGGATTGATGAGCAGTTCTTC	CASSSLGLGIDEQFF
-	TRBV13	TRBD1	TRBJ1-1	16	TGTGCCAGAGGAATAGCGTCCGGGACAGGGAACACTGAAGCTTTCTTT	CARGIASGTGNTEAFF
-	TRBV9	-	TRBJ1-4	15	TGTGCCAGCAGCGTAGTGGGCCGGCCCGATGAAAAACTGTTTTTT	CASSVVGRPDEKLFF
-	TRBV11-3	-	TRBJ2-2	16	TGTGCCAGCAGCTTAGGGTTAGGGGTGGACACCGGGGAGCTGTTTTTT	CASSLGLGVDTGELFF
-	TRBV28	-	TRBJ1-5	15	TGTGCCAGCAGACCCCAGACAGGTGGCAATCAGCCCCAGCATTTT	CASRPQTGGNQPQHF